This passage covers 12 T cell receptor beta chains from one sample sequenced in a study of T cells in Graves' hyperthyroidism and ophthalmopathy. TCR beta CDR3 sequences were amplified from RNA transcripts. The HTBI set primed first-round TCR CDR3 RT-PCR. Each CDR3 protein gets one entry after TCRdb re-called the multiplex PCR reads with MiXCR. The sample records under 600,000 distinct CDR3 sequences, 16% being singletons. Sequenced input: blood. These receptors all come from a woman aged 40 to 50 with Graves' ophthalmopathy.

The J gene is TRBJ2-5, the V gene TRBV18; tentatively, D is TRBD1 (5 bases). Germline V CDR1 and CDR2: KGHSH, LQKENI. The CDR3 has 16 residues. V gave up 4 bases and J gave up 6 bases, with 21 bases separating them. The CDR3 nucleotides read TGTGCCAGCTCACGCCCCGGCAGGGCAATTACAAAGACCCAGTACTTC. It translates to CASSRPGRAITKTQYF. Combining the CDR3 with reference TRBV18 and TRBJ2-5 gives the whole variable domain NAGVMQNPRHLVRRRGQEARLRCSPMKGHSHVYWYRQLPEEGLKFMVYLQKENIIDESGMPKERFSAEFPKEGPSILRIQQVVRGDSAAYFCASSRPGRAITKTQYFGPGTRLLVL.

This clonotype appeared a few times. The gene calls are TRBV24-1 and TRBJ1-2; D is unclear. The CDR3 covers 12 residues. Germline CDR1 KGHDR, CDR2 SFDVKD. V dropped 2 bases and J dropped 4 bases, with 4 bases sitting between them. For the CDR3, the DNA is TGTGCCACCAGTGATTACAGCTATGGCTACACCTTC. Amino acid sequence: CATSDYSYGYTF.

The CDR3 loop reads CASSLEQGASEQYF. The CDR3 DNA reads as TGCGCCAGCAGCTTGGAGCAGGGGGCGAGCGAGCAGTACTTC. V and J are TRBV5-1 and TRBJ2-7; 8 nucleotides align to TRBD1. The J segment lost 6 bases and the V segment lost 0 bases, leaving 5 bases of the junction unmatched. The length of the CDR3 is 14 residues. Germline CDR1 SGHRS, CDR2 YFSETQ.

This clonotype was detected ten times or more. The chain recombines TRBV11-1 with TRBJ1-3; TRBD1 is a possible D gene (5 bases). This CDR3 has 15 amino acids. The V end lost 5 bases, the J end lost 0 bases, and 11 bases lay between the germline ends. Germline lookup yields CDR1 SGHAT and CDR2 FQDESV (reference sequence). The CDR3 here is CASSHDRSSGNTIYF. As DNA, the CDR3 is TGTGCCAGCAGCCACGACAGAAGCTCTGGAAACACCATATATTTT.

The CDR3 protein is CASSHVLAGVYHEQYF. The CDR3 nucleotides read TGCGCCAGCAGCCATGTACTAGCGGGAGTGTACCACGAGCAGTACTTC. This chain uses TRBV4-1 with TRBJ2-7; TRBD2 agrees at 11 bases. V trimming: 3 bases; J trimming: 5 bases; junction bases outside the gene matches: 9. Germline V gives CDR1 MGHRA, CDR2 YSYEKL. This CDR3 region has 16 residues.

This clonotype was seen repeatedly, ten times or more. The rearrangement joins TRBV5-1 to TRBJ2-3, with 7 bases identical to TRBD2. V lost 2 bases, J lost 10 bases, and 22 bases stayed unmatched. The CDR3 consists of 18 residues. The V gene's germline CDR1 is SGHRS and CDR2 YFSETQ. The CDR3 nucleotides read TGCGCCAGCAGCTTACCCTCGGCGGGAGAGGCCCTCAGGGAGGCGCAGTATTTT. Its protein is CASSLPSAGEALREAQYF.

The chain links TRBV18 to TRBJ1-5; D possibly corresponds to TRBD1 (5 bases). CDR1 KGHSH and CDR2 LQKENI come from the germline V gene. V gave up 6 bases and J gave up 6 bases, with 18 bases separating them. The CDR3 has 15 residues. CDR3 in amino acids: CASSLVGDAGQPQHF. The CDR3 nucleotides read TGTGCCAGCTCCCTCGTCGGGGACGCCGGTCAGCCCCAGCATTTT.

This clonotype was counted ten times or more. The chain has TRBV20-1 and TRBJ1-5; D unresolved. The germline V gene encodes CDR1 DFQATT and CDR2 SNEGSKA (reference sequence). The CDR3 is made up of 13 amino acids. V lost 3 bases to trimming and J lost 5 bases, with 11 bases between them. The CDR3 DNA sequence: TGCAGTGCTAGTCCAGGAGGGCATCAGCCCCAGCATTTT. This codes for CSASPGGHQPQHF.

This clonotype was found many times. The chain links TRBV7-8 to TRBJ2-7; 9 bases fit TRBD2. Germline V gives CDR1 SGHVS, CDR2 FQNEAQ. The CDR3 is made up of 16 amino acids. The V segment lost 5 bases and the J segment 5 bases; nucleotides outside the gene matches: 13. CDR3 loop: CASSQQALAGVNEQYF. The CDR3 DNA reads TGTGCCAGCAGCCAGCAGGCCTTAGCGGGAGTCAACGAGCAGTACTTC.

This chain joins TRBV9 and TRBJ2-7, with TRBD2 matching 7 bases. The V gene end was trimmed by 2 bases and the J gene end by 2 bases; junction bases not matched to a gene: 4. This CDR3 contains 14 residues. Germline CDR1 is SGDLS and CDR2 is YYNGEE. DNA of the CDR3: TGTGCCAGCAGCGTGGGCGGGAGCGCCTACGAGCAGTACTTC. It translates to CASSVGGSAYEQYF.

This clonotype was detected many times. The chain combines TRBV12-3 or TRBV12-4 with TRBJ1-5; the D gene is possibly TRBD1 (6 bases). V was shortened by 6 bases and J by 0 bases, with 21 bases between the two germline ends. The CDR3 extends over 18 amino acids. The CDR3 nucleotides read TGTGCCAGCAGCCCTGGGACTATAGGAGGGGGTAGCAATCAGCCCCAGCATTTT. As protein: CASSPGTIGGGSNQPQHF.

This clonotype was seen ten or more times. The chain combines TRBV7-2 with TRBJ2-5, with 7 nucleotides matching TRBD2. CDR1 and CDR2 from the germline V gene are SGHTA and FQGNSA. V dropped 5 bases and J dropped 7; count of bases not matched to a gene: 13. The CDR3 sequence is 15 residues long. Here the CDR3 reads CASSPSWTERGTQYF. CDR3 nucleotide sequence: TGTGCCAGCAGCCCGAGCTGGACTGAGCGGGGGACCCAGTACTTC.